This T cell receptor beta chain was captured by sequencing in a study of T cell changes during pregnancy in multiple sclerosis. TCRdb's table, derived via immunoSEQ multiplex PCR, lists solely in-frame clones and lacks some. The data show roughly 45,000 clones, roughly 90% seen once. Germline loops: CDR1 SGHDT, CDR2 YYEEEE. The CDR3 contains 14 residues. The junction had 5 bases not matched to a gene; V was cut back by 5 bases and J by 0 bases. The genes are TRBV5-6 and TRBJ2-7; the match to TRBD1 covers 7 bases. The TCR originated in a female donor in good health, enrolled as a control in a pregnancy study. The starting material was peripheral blood, obtained in the second trimester of pregnancy. CDR3 residues: CASRQGMSSYEQYF. The CDR3 nucleotides are TGTGCCAGCAGACAGGGGATGAGCTCCTACGAGCAGTACTTC.